This T cell receptor (beta chain) was captured by sequencing in a study of T cell repertoires in cytomegalovirus infection. This clonotype has just a few counts. The CDR3 sequence is 15 residues long. Trimming shortened V by 0 bases and J by 5 bases, and 13 bases separated the two germline ends. Germline CDR1 reads MNHNY; CDR2 reads SVGAGI (reference sequence). MiXCR, applied by TCRdb to the reads, yields one record per CDR3 protein. The repertoire holds over 150,000 distinct CDR3 sequences, with approximately 19% as singletons. The sequence came from a human donor in good health (CMV status not recorded). Some clones in this sample may be carry-over from other donors' samples. The sample taken for sequencing was PBMCs. The chain employs TRBV6-6 and TRBJ1-1; a possible D gene is TRBD1 (6 bases). CDR3 in DNA: TGTGCCAGCAGTTACTCTCCGGGGGCGAAGACTGAAGCTTTCTTT. It yields the protein CASSYSPGAKTEAFF.